This T cell receptor (beta chain) came from a study of T cells in Graves' hyperthyroidism and ophthalmopathy. The CDR3 regions of TCR beta were amplified from RNA transcripts. A first-round RT-PCR of the TCR CDR3 used the HTBI primer set. In TCRdb, the multiplex PCR reads were re-called with MiXCR into one record per CDR3 protein. The data hold about 600,000 distinct CDR3 sequences, with 11% to 15% observed a single time. The germline CDR1 and CDR2 sequences are SGHNT and YYREEE (reference sequence). The length of the CDR3 is 14 residues. Trimming pared 1 base from V and 7 bases from J, leaving 12 bases between.

The source of this sequence is a woman younger than 30 with Graves' ophthalmopathy. This chain joins TRBV5-4 and TRBJ1-5, with D possibly being TRBD1 (5 bases). Input material: blood. CDR3 sequence reads: CASSLMGGGQPQHF. CDR3 bases: TGTGCCAGCAGCTTGATGGGGGGGGGACAGCCCCAGCATTTT.